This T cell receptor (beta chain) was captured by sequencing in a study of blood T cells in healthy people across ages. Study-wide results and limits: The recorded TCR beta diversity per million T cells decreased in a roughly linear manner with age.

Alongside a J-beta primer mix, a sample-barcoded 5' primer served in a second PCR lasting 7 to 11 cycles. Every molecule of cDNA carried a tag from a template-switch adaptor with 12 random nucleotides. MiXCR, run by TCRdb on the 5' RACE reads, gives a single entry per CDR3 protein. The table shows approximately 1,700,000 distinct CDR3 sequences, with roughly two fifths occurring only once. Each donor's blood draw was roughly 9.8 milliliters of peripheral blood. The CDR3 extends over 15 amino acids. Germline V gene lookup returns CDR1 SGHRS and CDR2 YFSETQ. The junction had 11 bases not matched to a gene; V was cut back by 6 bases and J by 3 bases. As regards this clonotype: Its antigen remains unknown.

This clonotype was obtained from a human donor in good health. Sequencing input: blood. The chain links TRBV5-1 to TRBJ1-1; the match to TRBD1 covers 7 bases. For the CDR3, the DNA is TGCGCCAGCACCCCTACCGGGACAGACGACACTGAAGCTTTCTTT. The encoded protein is CASTPTGTDDTEAFF.